This T cell receptor beta chain is from a study of control samples from healthy donors and cancer patients. Assay used: immunoSEQ multiplex PCR; TCRdb lists only in-frame clones, some missing. The sample holds 100,000 to 150,000 clones, around 90% seen once. Comment on this clone: Additional DNA sequences in this sample encode the identical CDR3.

V lost 4 bases, J lost 3 bases, and 2 bases stayed unmatched. The CDR3 spans 15 residues. CDR1 is LGHDT and CDR2 is YNNKEL in the germline V gene (reference sequence). The source is a young man in good health. Sequenced input: blood. The rearrangement joins TRBV3-1 (or the pseudogene TRBV3-2) to TRBJ2-3, with 12 bases lining up with TRBD2. CDR3 residues: CASSPLAGGTDTQYF. CDR3 DNA sequence: TGTGCCAGCAGCCCACTAGCGGGGGGAACAGATACGCAGTATTTT.